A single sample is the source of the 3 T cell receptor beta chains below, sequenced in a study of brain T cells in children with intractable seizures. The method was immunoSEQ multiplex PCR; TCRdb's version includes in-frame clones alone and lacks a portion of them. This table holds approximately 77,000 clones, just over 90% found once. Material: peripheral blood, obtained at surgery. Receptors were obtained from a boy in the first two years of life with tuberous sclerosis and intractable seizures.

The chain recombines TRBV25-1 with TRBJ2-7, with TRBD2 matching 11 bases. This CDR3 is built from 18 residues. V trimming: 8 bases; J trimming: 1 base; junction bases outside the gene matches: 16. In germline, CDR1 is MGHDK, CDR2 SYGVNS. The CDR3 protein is CASGYLAGGPTGSYEQYF. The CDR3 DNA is TGTGCCAGCGGCTACCTAGCGGGAGGCCCAACCGGTTCCTACGAGCAGTACTTC.

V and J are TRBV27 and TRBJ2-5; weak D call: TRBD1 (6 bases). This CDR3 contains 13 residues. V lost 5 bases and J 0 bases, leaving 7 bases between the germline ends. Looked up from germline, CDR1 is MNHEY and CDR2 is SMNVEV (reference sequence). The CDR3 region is CASSTGHQETQYF. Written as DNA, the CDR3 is TGTGCCAGCAGTACAGGGCACCAAGAGACCCAGTACTTC.

The CDR3 is CASSWDRGLDGYTF. CDR3 coding DNA: TGTGCCAGCAGCTGGGACAGGGGATTAGATGGCTACACCTTC. The V and J genes are TRBV6-5 and TRBJ1-2, with 10 bases identical to TRBD1. This CDR3 has 14 amino acids. Germline-derived CDR1 and CDR2 are MNHEY and SVGAGI. V was pared by 6 bases and J by 6 bases, with 7 bases of the junction left unmatched.